The text below deals with one T cell receptor (beta chain). As handled by the study authors: Amplifying reference gene primers gave estimates of nucleated cell counts. Clones were read by immunoSEQ multiplex PCR, and TCRdb kept only the in-frame ones, dropping some. Clone size and V and J calls were adopted from that table, with D and trimming inferred from the DNA. This repertoire shows more than 150,000 clones, around 91% found once; its top ten account for 0.6% to 0.8%. This CDR3 is 16 amino acids long. Germline CDR1 is SGHRS and CDR2 is YFSETQ. V shed 4 bases, J shed 1 base, and the junction held 10 bases outside the gene matches. This specimen comes from a study of blood T cell repertoires in COVID-19. Turning to the study itself: From T cells, B-cell-depleted T cells, or PBMCs came the material, which was cDNA or gDNA.

The chain recombines TRBV5-1 with TRBJ2-5; 7 nucleotides align to TRBD2. The material sequenced was peripheral blood. The sequence was collected from a man aged 50-60 years with acute or convalescent COVID-19. CDR3 bases: TGCGCCAGCAGCCCGTCGCGCCTAGCGGCCCAAGAGACCCAGTACTTC. It encodes CASSPSRLAAQETQYF.